The rows below give T cell receptor beta chains drawn from one sample of a study of sequential checkpoint blockade in melanoma. The repertoire was sequenced with immunoSEQ multiplex PCR; TCRdb's copy has only in-frame clones and lacks some. The sample lists just over 15,000 clones, around 77% occurring once. Material: CD8+ T cells sorted from blood (inferred from file names), obtained from a patient given nivolumab and ipilimumab in sequence. These receptors were taken from a human donor with melanoma. Each CDR3 is given with its conserved first and last residue. D genes are given only for firm matches. Clone size is not always given. Where it is, it says once, few, many or a class for expanded clones.

>.|.|TRBV7-6|TRBJ2-2|14
TGTGCCAGCATCCCGTACGGGGACACCGGGGAGCTGTTTTTT
CASIPYGDTGELFF
>.|TRBD1|TRBV6-5|TRBJ2-3|15
TGTGCCAGCAGGGCCGGGACAGGGGACACAGATACGCAGTATTTT
CASRAGTGDTDTQYF
>few|.|TRBV27|TRBJ2-3|16
TGTGCCAGCAGTTTAGCTCGGACACCTAACACAGATACGCAGTATTTT
CASSLARTPNTDTQYF
>.|TRBD2|TRBV6-6|TRBJ2-1|15
TGTGCCAGCAGTTTTAGCGGGAGTGGGTACAATGAGCAGTTCTTC
CASSFSGSGYNEQFF
>.|.|TRBV15|TRBJ2-4|12
TGTGCCACCGCGGAGGGGGCTGCCATTCAGTACTTC
CATAEGAAIQYF
>.|TRBD1|TRBV30|TRBJ2-7|16
TGTGCCTGGAGGGGTACCGGGGACAGGGGGCTTGACGAGCAGTACTTC
CAWRGTGDRGLDEQYF
>.|.|TRBV27|TRBJ1-1|16
TGTGCCAGCAGTGGATTCGACAGCCACTTGGCCACTGAAGCTTTCTTT
CASSGFDSHLATEAFF
>few|.|TRBV5-3|TRBJ2-7|15
TGCGCCAGCAGCCTTAACAGGGCACTTACCTACGAGCAGTACTTC
CASSLNRALTYEQYF
>.|.|TRBV27|TRBJ2-5|19
TGTGCCAGCAGTTTGGGGGCAGGGGCAGAAGGAGTATGGGAAGAGACCCAGTACTTC
CASSLGAGAEGVWEETQYF
>few|TRBD2|TRBV6-4|TRBJ2-2|16
TGTGCCAGCAGTGATATAGCGGGAGCCTCCACCGGGGAGCTGTTTTTT
CASSDIAGASTGELFF
>.|.|TRBV7-9|TRBJ1-4|12
TGTGCCAGCAGACCGGGGGATGAAAAACTGTTTTTT
CASRPGDEKLFF
>.|.|TRBV9|TRBJ2-1|15
TGTGCCAGCAGCGTAGTGGACACACCCGTCAATGAGCAGTTCTTC
CASSVVDTPVNEQFF
>few|.|TRBV5-5|TRBJ1-2|11
TGTGCCAGCAGTACCACCGGGAGCTACACCTTC
CASSTTGSYTF
>.|TRBD2|TRBV4-3|TRBJ2-2|17
TGCGCCAGCAGCCCCGGGACTAGCGGGAGCAGAACCGGGGAGCTGTTTTTT
CASSPGTSGSRTGELFF
>.|.|TRBV9|TRBJ1-1|15
TGTGCCAGCAGCGTAGGAGCGGGGTCGAACACTGAAGCTTTCTTT
CASSVGAGSNTEAFF
>once|.|TRBV7-9|TRBJ2-3|15
TGTGCCAGCAGCTACGTCGGGGGAAACTCAGATACGCAGTATTTT
CASSYVGGNSDTQYF
>.|TRBD1|TRBV25-1|TRBJ2-2|15
TGTGCCAGCAGTGGCGAGGGGGCGCGCACCGGGGAGCTGTTTTTT
CASSGEGARTGELFF
>.|TRBD2|TRBV7-6|TRBJ2-7|14
TGTGCCAGCAGCTTACTGGGGGGGACCTACGAGCAGTACTTC
CASSLLGGTYEQYF
>few|.|TRBV19|TRBJ1-2|15
TGTGCCAGTAGTATCTCCCGAACTAACGCCTATGGCTACACCTTC
CASSISRTNAYGYTF
>.|.|TRBV6-1|TRBJ2-7|14
TGTGCCAGCAGTGCTGGGACTTACTCCTACGAGCAGTACTTC
CASSAGTYSYEQYF
>.|TRBD1|TRBV10-3|TRBJ1-3|16
TGTGCCATCAGTGGGGACAGCTTGGGCTCTGGAAACACCATATATTTT
CAISGDSLGSGNTIYF
>medium-sized|.|TRBV28|TRBJ2-7|14
TGTGCCAGCAGTTTCCCGGGGGACGGCTACGAGCAGTACTTC
CASSFPGDGYEQYF
>.|TRBD1|TRBV25-1|TRBJ2-7|16
TGTGCCAGCAGTAACCGTAGGACAGGGACATCCTACGAGCAGTACTTC
CASSNRRTGTSYEQYF
>.|TRBD2|TRBV2|TRBJ2-7|16
TGTGCCAGCAGTGAAGCGCTAGCGGCCTACTCCTACGAGCAGTACTTC
CASSEALAAYSYEQYF
>.|TRBD1|TRBV29-1|TRBJ1-2|13
TGCAGCGTGCCCCAACAGGGGGTTGAAAGCTACACCTTC
CSVPQQGVESYTF
>.|.|TRBV21-1|TRBJ1-5|15
TGTGCCAGCAGCAAGGTTAAGGGAGGGGTCGTACCCCAGCATTTT
CASSKVKGGVVPQHF
>.|.|TRBV7-9|TRBJ1-1|12
TGTGCCAGCAGCCCTCCGAACACTGAAGCTTTCTTT
CASSPPNTEAFF
>.|TRBD1|TRBV5-5|TRBJ1-1|15
TGTGCCAGCAGAGTGAACAGGGGCTTGGGCACTGAAGCTTTCTTT
CASRVNRGLGTEAFF
>.|TRBD2|TRBV29-1|TRBJ2-7|14
TGCAGCGCTCTACTGGGGACTAGCGCTTACGAGCAGTACTTC
CSALLGTSAYEQYF
>.|TRBD1|TRBV27|TRBJ2-7|14
TGTGCCAGCAGTCCCGGACAGGGGGCCTACGAGCAGTACTTC
CASSPGQGAYEQYF
>few|.|TRBV7-9|TRBJ2-7|15
TGTGCCAGCAGCCATGCGACCGATACAGCCTACGAGCAGTACTTC
CASSHATDTAYEQYF
>.|.|TRBV5-6|TRBJ2-3|12
TGTGCCAGCAGCGGGCAGACCTTCGGGCAGTATTTT
CASSGQTFGQYF
>once|.|TRBV28|TRBJ2-4|17
TGTGCCAGCAGTTTATTGGTGGAGGGGTTAGCCAAAAACATTCAGTACTTC
CASSLLVEGLAKNIQYF
>.|.|TRBV29-1|TRBJ2-1|17
TGCAGCGTTGAATTTCCAGGGGCCCGAAGTTCCTACAATGAGCAGTTCTTC
CSVEFPGARSSYNEQFF
>.|.|TRBV15|TRBJ1-1|16
TGTGCCACCAGCAGAGATTGGAGGGGCGCGGACACTGAAGCTTTCTTT
CATSRDWRGADTEAFF
>.|.|TRBV27|TRBJ2-3|16
TGTGCCAGCAGTCCGATACAGGTTAGCAGAACAGATACGCAGTATTTT
CASSPIQVSRTDTQYF
>.|.|TRBV5-4|TRBJ2-7|14
TGTGCCAGCAGCTTGTACGGGGAACCCTACGAGCAGTACTTC
CASSLYGEPYEQYF
>.|.|TRBV7-9|TRBJ1-4|17
TGTGCCAGCAGCCACGACGGGTCGCCAGGGGTTCACGAAAAACTGTTTTTT
CASSHDGSPGVHEKLFF
>.|TRBD2|TRBV6-4|TRBJ2-1|17
TGTGCCAGCAGTGACTCTCGGCTAGCGGGGGGCCTCACTGAGCAGTTCTTC
CASSDSRLAGGLTEQFF
>.|TRBD2|TRBV7-2|TRBJ2-5|17
TGTGCCAGCAGCTCTAGACCGGGACTAGCGGCCCAAGAGACCCAGTACTTC
CASSSRPGLAAQETQYF
>.|.|TRBV7-9|TRBJ2-7|14
TGTGCCAGCAGCCGGACGGGCGGGGAATTAGAGCAGTACTTC
CASSRTGGELEQYF
>.|.|TRBV7-4|TRBJ2-7|13
TGTGCCAGCGTAGGGCGGGGTTTCTACGAGCAGTACTTC
CASVGRGFYEQYF
>.|.|TRBV6-6|TRBJ1-5|15
TGTGCCAGCAGTTATAAAGGAGATAGCAATCAGCCCCAGCATTTT
CASSYKGDSNQPQHF
>few|TRBD1|TRBV28|TRBJ1-3|14
TGTGCCAGCAGCGCGGGACAGGGAGTGAACACCATATATTTT
CASSAGQGVNTIYF
>.|TRBD2|TRBV6-4|TRBJ2-7|17
TGTGCTAGCGGGCAGGGGGCTAGCGGGGGCGATCCCCTAGAGCAGTACTTC
CASGQGASGGDPLEQYF
>.|TRBD1|TRBV2|TRBJ2-1|15
TGTGCCAGCAGTGACCGGGACAGGGGCTACAATGAGCAGTTCTTC
CASSDRDRGYNEQFF
>.|TRBD2|TRBV5-1|TRBJ2-1|15
TGCGCCAGCAGCTATCGGACTAGCGGGGGCGATGAGCAGTTCTTC
CASSYRTSGGDEQFF
>.|.|TRBV7-9|TRBJ1-2|17
TGTGCCAGCAGCTCCTCAGGGCACGAGAGACGAGGCTATGGCTACACCTTC
CASSSSGHERRGYGYTF
>once|.|TRBV6-5|TRBJ2-7|13
TGTGCCAGCAAAGCGCCGGGGGTATACGAGCAGTACTTC
CASKAPGVYEQYF
>.|TRBD1|TRBV6-5|TRBJ1-2|13
TGTGCCAGCAGCCAGGGACAGGGGAATGGCTACACCTTC
CASSQGQGNGYTF
>.|.|TRBV4-3|TRBJ2-7|15
TGCGCCAGCAGCCAAGATTGGTCTAGTGCCTACGAGCAGTACTTC
CASSQDWSSAYEQYF
>.|.|TRBV30|TRBJ2-5|16
TGTGCCTGGAGTGTACTTCACTACTTAGCAAAAGAGACCCAGTACTTC
CAWSVLHYLAKETQYF
>.|.|TRBV5-1|TRBJ1-5|13
TGCGCCAGCAGCTTGCTAGGGGATCAGCCCCAGCATTTT
CASSLLGDQPQHF
>.|TRBD1|TRBV6-4|TRBJ1-2|11
TGTGCCAGCAGAGGGGGCGAGGGCTACACCTTC
CASRGGEGYTF
>once|.|TRBV5-8|TRBJ2-2|14
TGTGCCAGCAGCCCCGGTGCTTATACCGGGGAGCTGTTTTTT
CASSPGAYTGELFF
>.|.|TRBV7-9|TRBJ2-7|17
TGTGCCAGCAGCGTAAAAGCACCAGGGTCCTACTCCTACGAGCAGTACTTC
CASSVKAPGSYSYEQYF